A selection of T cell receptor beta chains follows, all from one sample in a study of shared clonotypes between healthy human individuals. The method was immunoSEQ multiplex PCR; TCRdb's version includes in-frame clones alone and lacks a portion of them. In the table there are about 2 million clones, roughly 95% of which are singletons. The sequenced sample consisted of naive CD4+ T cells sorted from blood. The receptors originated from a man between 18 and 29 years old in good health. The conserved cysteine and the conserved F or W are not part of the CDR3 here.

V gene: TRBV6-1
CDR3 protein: ASSGSNTGELF

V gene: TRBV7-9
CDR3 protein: ASSPRQGPEKLF

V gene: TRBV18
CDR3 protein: ASSPQGAGEQY

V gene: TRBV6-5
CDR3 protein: ASSYSANSPLH

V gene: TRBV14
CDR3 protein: ASSQDFRTDYNEQF

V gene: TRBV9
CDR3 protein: ASSGGAGGFYEQY

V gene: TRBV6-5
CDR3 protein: ASSLAPSGANVLT

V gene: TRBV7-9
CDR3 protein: ASSQDISWRDTEAF

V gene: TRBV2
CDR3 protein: ASRGNRAVNTGELF

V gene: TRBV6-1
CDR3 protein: ASTTGVLFEQY

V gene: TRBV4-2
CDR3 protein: ASSQDVGGGGYGYT

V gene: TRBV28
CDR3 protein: ASSPGQGGSPLH

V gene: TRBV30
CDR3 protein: AWRDTGGSNQPQH

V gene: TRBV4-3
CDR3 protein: ASSQGTGWGQETQY

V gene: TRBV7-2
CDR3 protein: ASSFRDRISGNTIY

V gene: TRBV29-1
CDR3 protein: SVADKEGSPLH

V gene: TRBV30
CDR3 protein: AWSAGRQAGNTIY

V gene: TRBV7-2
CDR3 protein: ASSLALGDSPLH

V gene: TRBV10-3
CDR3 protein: AISESATGYQPQH

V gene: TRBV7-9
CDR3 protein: ASSRGLENSPLH

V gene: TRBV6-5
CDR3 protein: ASSTRHSTEAF

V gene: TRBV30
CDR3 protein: AGGGSRIEQF

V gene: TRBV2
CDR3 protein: ASSGDRGYQETQY

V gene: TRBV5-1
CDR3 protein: ASRRLAGMSNEQF

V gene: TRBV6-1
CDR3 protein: ASSGQASSGNTIY

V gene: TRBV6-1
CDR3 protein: ASSALANTGELF

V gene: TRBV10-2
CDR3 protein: ASSEWQPGPGELF

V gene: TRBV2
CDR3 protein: ASSEWGLSGNTIY

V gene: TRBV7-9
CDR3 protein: ASSQDISNSPLH

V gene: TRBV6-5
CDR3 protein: ASGQTLNQPQH

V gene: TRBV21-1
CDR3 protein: ASSKATGRNEQY

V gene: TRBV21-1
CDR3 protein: ASTSWETQY

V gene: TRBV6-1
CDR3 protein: ASSSTRGGETQY

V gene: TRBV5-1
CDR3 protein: ASSDLTRGSGANVLT

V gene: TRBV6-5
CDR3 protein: ASSYRDRGPYEQY

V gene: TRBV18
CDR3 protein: ASSVGTDTDTQY

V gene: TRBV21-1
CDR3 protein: ASSRLRANEKLF

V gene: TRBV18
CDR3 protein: ASSPSQGMNTEAF

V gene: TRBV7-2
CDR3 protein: ASSSNVLSGNTIY

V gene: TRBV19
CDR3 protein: ASSDRWEGNEQF

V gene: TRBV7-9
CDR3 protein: ASSFPRTQVQETQY

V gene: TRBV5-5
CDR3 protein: ASSLSSYEQY

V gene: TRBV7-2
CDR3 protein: ASSQSNRGSYGYT

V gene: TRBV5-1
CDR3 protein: ASSSGQVSYEQY

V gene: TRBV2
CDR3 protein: ASSDRAYEQY

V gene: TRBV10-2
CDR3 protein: ASSDRTGFSNSPLH

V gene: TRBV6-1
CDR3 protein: ASSRSGSLYEQF

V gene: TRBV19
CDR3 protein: ASSMGTARTGELF

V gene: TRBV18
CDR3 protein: ASSPGADPGNTIY

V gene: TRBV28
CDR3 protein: ASSGLLGSYEQY

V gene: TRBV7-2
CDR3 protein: ASSLAWDRAVDEQF

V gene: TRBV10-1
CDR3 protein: ASSESPGGYGYT

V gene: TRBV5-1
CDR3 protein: ASSPGREYTGELF

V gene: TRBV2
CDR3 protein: ASRPWTSGSYEQY

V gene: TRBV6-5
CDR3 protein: ASSSDSRFSYEQY

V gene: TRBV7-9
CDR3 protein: ASSPLKGYEKLF

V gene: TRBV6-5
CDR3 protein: ASNPGTVGTEAF

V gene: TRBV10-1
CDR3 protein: ASSSGRAGTGELF

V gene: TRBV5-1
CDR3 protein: ASSPPGQGLGYT

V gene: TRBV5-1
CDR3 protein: ASSLAGQGIGGYT